Listed here is a single T cell receptor (beta chain). The source of the sample is a study of control samples from healthy donors and cancer patients. Some clones are missing from TCRdb's copy, which holds only in-frame ones; the method was immunoSEQ multiplex PCR. The sample has 90,000 or so clones; approximately 84% are singletons. Germline V lookup: CDR1 SGHRS, CDR2 YFSETQ. The CDR3 loop spans 16 amino acids. V shed 0 bases, J shed 6 bases, and the junction held 7 bases outside the gene matches. This chain uses TRBV5-1 with TRBJ2-7; TRBD1 matches 12 bases. The receptor was isolated from a man in his 70s with lung cancer. Material: PBMCs. In DNA, the CDR3 is TGCGCCAGCAGCTTGGCGGGGACAGGGGGCTGGGGCGAGCAGTACTTC. It encodes CASSLAGTGGWGEQYF.